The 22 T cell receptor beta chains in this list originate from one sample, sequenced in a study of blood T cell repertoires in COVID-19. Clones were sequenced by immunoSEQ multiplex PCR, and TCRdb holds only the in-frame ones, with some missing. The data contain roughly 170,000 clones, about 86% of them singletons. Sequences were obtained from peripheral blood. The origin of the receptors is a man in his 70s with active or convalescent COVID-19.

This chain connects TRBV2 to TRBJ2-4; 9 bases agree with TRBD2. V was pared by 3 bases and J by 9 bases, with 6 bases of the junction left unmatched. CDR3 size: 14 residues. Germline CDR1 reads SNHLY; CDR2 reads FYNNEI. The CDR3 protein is CASSDWRGGSIQYF. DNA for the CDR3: TGTGCCAGCAGTGACTGGCGGGGGGGCAGCATTCAGTACTTC. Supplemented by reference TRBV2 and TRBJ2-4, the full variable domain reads EPEVTQTPSHQVTQMGQEVILRCVPISNHLYFYWYRQILGQKVEFLVSFYNNEISEKSEIFDDQFSVERPDGSNFTLKIRSTKLEDSAMYFCASSDWRGGSIQYFGAGTRLSVL.

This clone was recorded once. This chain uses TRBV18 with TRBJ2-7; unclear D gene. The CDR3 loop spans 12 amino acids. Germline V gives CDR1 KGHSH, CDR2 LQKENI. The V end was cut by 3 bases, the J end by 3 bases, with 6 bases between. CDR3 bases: TGTGCCAGCTCACCGGGCAACTACGAGCAGTACTTC. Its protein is CASSPGNYEQYF.

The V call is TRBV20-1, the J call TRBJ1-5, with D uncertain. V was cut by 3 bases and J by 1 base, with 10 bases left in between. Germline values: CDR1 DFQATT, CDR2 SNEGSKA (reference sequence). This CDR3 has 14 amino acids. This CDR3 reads CSASRGTSNQPQHF. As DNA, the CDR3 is TGCAGTGCTAGTCGAGGTACCAGCAATCAGCCCCAGCATTTT.

CDR3 DNA: TGTGCCAGCAGCTCTAGCGGGAGGAATGGCAATGAGCAGTTCTTC. Its protein is CASSSSGRNGNEQFF. This chain joins TRBV11-3 and TRBJ2-1; 11 bases fit TRBD2. CDR3 length: 15 residues. J gave up 6 bases and V 4 bases, and 5 bases lay outside the gene matches. Per the germline V gene, CDR1 is SGHNT and CDR2 is YENEEA.

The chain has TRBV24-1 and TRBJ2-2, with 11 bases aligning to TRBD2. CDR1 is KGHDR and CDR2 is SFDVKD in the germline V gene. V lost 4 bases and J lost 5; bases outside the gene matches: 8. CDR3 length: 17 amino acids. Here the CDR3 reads CATSDHTSGSWTGELFF. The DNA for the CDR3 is TGTGCCACCAGTGACCATACTAGCGGGAGTTGGACCGGGGAGCTGTTTTTT.

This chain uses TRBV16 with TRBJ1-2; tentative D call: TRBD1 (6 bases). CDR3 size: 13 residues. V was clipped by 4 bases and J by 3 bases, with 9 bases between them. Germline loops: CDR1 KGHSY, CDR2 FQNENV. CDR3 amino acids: CASSLRQDYGYTF. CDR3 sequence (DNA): TGTGCCAGCAGCCTTCGACAGGACTATGGCTACACCTTC.

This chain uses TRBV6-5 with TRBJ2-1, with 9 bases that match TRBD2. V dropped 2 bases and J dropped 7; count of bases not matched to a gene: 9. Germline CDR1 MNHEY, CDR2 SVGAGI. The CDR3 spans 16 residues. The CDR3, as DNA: TGTGCCAGCAGTTACCTCGGGCTAGCGGGGCCAAATGAGCAGTTCTTC. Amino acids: CASSYLGLAGPNEQFF.

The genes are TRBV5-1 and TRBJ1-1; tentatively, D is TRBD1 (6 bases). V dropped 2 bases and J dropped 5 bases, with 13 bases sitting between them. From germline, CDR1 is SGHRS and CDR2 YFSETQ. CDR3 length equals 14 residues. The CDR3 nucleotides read TGCGCCAGCAGCTTTTCAGGGGAAGGAACTGAAGCTTTCTTT. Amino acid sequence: CASSFSGEGTEAFF.

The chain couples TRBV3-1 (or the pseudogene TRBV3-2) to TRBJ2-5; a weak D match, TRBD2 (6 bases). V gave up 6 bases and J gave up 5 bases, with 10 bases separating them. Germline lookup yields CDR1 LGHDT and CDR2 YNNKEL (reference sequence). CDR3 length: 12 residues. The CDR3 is CASRPGRETQYF. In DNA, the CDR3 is TGTGCCAGCAGACCGGGGAGGGAGACCCAGTACTTC.

The CDR3: CASSQDKRTGDATGELFF. CDR3 DNA sequence: TGTGCCAGCAGCCAAGATAAGAGGACAGGGGACGCGACCGGGGAGCTGTTTTTT. This chain uses TRBV3-1 (or the pseudogene TRBV3-2) with TRBJ2-2, with 9 positions matching TRBD1. The CDR3 is made up of 18 amino acids. V lost 0 bases to trimming and J lost 5 bases; unmatched junction nucleotides: 10. Germline lookup yields CDR1 LGHDT and CDR2 YNNKEL (reference sequence).

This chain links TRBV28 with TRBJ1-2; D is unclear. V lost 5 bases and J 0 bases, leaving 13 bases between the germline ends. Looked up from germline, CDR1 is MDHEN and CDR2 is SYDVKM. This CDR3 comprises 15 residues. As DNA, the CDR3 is TGTGCCAGCAGTCCTTTATTCGGGGCTAACTATGGCTACACCTTC. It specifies CASSPLFGANYGYTF.

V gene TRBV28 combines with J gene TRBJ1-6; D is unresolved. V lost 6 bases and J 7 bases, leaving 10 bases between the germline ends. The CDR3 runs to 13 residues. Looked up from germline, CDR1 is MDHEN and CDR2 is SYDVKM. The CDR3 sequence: CASRPTVNSPLHF. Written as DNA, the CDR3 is TGTGCCAGCAGGCCTACAGTGAATTCACCCCTCCACTTT.

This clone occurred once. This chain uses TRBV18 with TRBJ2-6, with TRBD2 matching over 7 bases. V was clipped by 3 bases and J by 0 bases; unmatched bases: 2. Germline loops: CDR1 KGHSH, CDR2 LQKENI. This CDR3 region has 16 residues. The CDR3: CASSPIAGSGANVLTF. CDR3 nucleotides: TGTGCCAGCTCACCTATAGCGGGCTCTGGGGCCAACGTCCTGACTTTC.

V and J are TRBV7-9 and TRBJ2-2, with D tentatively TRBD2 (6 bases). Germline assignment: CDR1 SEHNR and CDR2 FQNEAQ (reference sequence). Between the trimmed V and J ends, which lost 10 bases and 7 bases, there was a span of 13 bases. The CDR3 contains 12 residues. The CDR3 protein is CATTRGFGELFF. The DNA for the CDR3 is TGTGCCACCACACGGGGGTTCGGGGAGCTGTTTTTT.

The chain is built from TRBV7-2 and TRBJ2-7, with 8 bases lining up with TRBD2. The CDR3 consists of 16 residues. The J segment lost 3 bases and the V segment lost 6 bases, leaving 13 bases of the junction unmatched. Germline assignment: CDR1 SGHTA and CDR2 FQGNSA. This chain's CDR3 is CASSPGGLAGFYEQYF. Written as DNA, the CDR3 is TGTGCCAGCAGTCCTGGGGGGTTAGCGGGATTCTACGAGCAGTACTTC.

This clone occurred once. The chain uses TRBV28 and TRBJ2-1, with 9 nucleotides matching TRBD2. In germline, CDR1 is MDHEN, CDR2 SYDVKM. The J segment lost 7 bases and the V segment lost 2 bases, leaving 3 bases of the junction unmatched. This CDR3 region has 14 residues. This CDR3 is CASSLAGGVNEQFF. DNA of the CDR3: TGTGCCAGCAGTTTAGCGGGAGGGGTTAATGAGCAGTTCTTC.

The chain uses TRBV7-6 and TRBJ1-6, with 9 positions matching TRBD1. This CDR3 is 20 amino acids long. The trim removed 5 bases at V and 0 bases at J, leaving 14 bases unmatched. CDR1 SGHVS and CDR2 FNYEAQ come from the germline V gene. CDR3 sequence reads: CASSPRPGQGLSSYNSPLHF. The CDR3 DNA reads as TGTGCCAGCAGCCCGAGGCCGGGACAGGGACTGAGCTCCTATAATTCACCCCTCCACTTT.

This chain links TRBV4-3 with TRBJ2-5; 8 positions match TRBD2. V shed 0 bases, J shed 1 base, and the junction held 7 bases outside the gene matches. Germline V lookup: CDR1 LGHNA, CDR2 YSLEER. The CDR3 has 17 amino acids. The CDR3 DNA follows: TGCGCCAGCAGCCAAGATCGGGCTAGCGGGTCCCAAGAGACCCAGTACTTC. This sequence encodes CASSQDRASGSQETQYF.

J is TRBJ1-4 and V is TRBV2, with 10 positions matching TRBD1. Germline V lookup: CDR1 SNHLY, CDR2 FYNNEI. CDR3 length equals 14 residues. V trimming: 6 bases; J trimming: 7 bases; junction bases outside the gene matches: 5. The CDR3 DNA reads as TGTGCCAGCAGGAGTCGGGACAGGGGTGAAAAACTGTTTTTT. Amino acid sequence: CASRSRDRGEKLFF.

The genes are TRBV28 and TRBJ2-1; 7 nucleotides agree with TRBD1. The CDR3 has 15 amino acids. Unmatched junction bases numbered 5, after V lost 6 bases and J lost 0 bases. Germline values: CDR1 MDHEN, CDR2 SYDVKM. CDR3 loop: CASRPGGSSYNEQFF. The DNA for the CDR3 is TGTGCCAGCAGACCAGGGGGAAGCTCCTACAATGAGCAGTTCTTC.

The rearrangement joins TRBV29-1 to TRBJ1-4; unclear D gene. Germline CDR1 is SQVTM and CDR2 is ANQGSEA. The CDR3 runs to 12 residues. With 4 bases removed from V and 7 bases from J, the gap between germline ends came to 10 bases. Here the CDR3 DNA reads TGCAGCGTTGGCAGGATAAGTGAAAAACTGTTTTTT. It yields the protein CSVGRISEKLFF.

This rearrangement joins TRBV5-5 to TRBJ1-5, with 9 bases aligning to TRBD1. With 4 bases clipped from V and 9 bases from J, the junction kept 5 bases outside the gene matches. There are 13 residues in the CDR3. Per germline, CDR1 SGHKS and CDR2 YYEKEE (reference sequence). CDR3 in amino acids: CASSVTGGRPQHF. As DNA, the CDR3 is TGTGCCAGCAGCGTCACAGGGGGCCGGCCCCAGCATTTT.